The clone carrying this T cell receptor beta chain was seen just once. Antigen unknown. Broader study findings: Tumor memory CD4+ T cell TCR gene usage was found to cluster with blood and lymph node memory CD4+ cells and with lymph node naive CD4+ cells. Greatest tumor Treg TCR overlap was with tumor naive CD4+ cells.

Naive CD4+ T cells were purified with Tregs depleted by CD25. V was pared by 6 bases and J by 1 base, with 6 bases of the junction left unmatched. CDR3 length equals 15 residues. Germline CDR1 reads SGDLS; CDR2 reads YYNGEE. Full-length variable regions came from constant-region reverse primers plus semi-nested Nested Universal Primer A PCR. MiXCR, run by TCRdb on the 5' RACE reads, gives a single entry per CDR3 protein. The data show tens of thousands of distinct CDR3 sequences, more than 25% seen once. The sample taken for sequencing was tumor-infiltrating naive CD4+ T cells sorted from the breast tumor. Subset specified: naive CD4+ T cells, CD4+CD45RA+CD25-. The genes are TRBV9 and TRBJ2-2, with 7 positions matching TRBD1. The source of this sequence is a female donor with breast cancer. CDR3 in amino acids: CASTERGRNTGELFF. CDR3 DNA sequence: TGTGCCAGCACTGAAAGGGGGCGGAACACCGGGGAGCTGTTTTTT.